Below are 23 T cell receptor beta chains sequenced from a single sample in a study of cytomegalovirus exposure and HLA in healthy donors. Amplification used 60 Vbeta primers and 13 Jbeta primers. Some clones are missing from TCRdb's copy, which holds only in-frame ones; the method was immunoSEQ multiplex PCR. The sample has more than 95,000 clones, around 78% seen once. Specimen: PBMCs. Source of these receptors: a man aged 18-30 years in good health and CMV-seropositive.

V is TRBV7-8 and J is TRBJ1-6; D remains unclear. Deletions cut 1 base from V and 5 bases from J, with 9 bases between. The V gene's germline CDR1 is SGHVS and CDR2 FQNEAQ. CDR3 length equals 15 residues. DNA for the CDR3: TGTGCCAGCAGCTTAGTATCCCCCCATAATTCACCCCTCCACTTT. Translating it yields CASSLVSPHNSPLHF.

This rearrangement joins TRBV6-4 to TRBJ2-4, with 8 bases identical to TRBD2. Germline trimming cut 1 base from V and 1 base from J; bases unmatched to any gene: 15. Per the germline V gene, CDR1 is MRHNA and CDR2 is SNTAGT. The CDR3 sequence is 20 residues long. The CDR3 DNA follows: TGTGCCAGCAGTGACTGCTTCCAATTCGGGGGGGAATGTGCCAAAAACATTCAGTACTTC. It specifies CASSDCFQFGGECAKNIQYF.

V gene TRBV9 combines with J gene TRBJ2-1; D remains ambiguous. The ends were cut back, 3 bases at V and 8 bases at J, with 9 bases in the middle. Per the germline V gene, CDR1 is SGDLS and CDR2 is YYNGEE. The CDR3 length is 12 residues. The CDR3 DNA reads as TGTGCCAGCAGCGCGCGTGTAGATGAGCAGTTCTTC. As protein: CASSARVDEQFF.

The rearrangement links TRBV30 to TRBJ1-4, with 10 bases that match TRBD1. CDR3 size: 14 residues. Looked up from germline, CDR1 is GTSNPN and CDR2 is SVGIG (reference sequence). Losses at the gene ends were 7 bases for V and 6 bases for J; bases not matched to a gene: 8. CDR3 in DNA: TGTGCCTCTACTCCGACAGGGGGCTATGAAAAACTGTTTTTT. It translates to CASTPTGGYEKLFF.

The genes are TRBV19 and TRBJ2-5; D might be TRBD2 (6 bases). V gave up 9 bases and J gave up 1 base, with 12 bases separating them. This CDR3 is 13 amino acids long. Germline CDR1 and CDR2: LNHDA and SQIVND (reference sequence). CDR3 nucleotides: TGTGCCAGCTCCGGGGGACTCCAAGAGACCCAGTACTTC. Its protein is CASSGGLQETQYF.

This chain uses TRBV5-4 with TRBJ1-4; possible D gene TRBD1, 5 bases. Between the trimmed V and J ends, which lost 4 bases and 0 bases, there was a span of 13 bases. This CDR3 has 16 amino acids. Germline V gene data show CDR1 as SGHNT and CDR2 as YYREEE (reference sequence). The CDR3 nucleotides are TGTGCCAGCAGCGGTGGGGCGTCCCCAACTAATGAAAAACTGTTTTTT. Amino acids: CASSGGASPTNEKLFF.

V and J are TRBV7-3 and TRBJ2-5; TRBD2 matches 8 bases. The DNA end is more similar to TRBJ2-7, so the J call may be wrong. Germline CDR1 is SGHTA and CDR2 is FQGTGA. The CDR3 sequence is 15 residues long. CDR3 residues: CASSPSGGASYEQYF. The CDR3 region has the DNA TGTGCCAGCAGCCCAAGCGGGGGTGCCTCCTACGAGCAGTACTTC.

The V gene is TRBV5-6, the J gene TRBJ1-1, with unresolved D. CDR1 SGHDT and CDR2 YYEEEE come from the germline V gene. V gave up 4 bases and J gave up 5 bases, with 9 bases separating them. The CDR3 consists of 12 residues. The CDR3 nucleotides read TGTGCCAGCAGCGTGACGGGGACTGAAGCTTTCTTT. As protein: CASSVTGTEAFF.

The V call is TRBV19, the J call TRBJ1-1; 9 bases align to TRBD1. V gave up 7 bases and J gave up 10 bases; unmatched junction bases: 13. CDR3 size: 14 residues. CDR1 is LNHDA and CDR2 is SQIVND in the germline V gene (reference sequence). CDR3 residues: CASTTTGGAPGAFF. The CDR3 bases are TGTGCCAGTACTACCACAGGGGGCGCACCAGGAGCTTTCTTT.

Here the CDR3 reads CASSEAGGRNQPQHF. The DNA of the CDR3 is TGCGCCAGCAGCGAAGCAGGGGGAAGGAATCAGCCCCAGCATTTT. The chain recombines TRBV5-1 with TRBJ1-5, with 7 positions matching TRBD1. Germline-derived CDR1 and CDR2 are SGHRS and YFSETQ. Trimming cost V 4 bases and J 4 bases; bases outside gene matches: 8. CDR3 length equals 15 residues. The variable domain in full, completed from reference TRBV5-1 and TRBJ1-5, reads KAGVTQTPRYLIKTRGQQVTLSCSPISGHRSVSWYQQTPGQGLQFLFEYFSETQRNKGNFPGRFSGRQFSNSRSEMNVSTLELGDSALYLCASSEAGGRNQPQHFGDGTRLSIL.

V gene TRBV7-3 combines with J gene TRBJ2-2, with 7 nucleotides matching TRBD2. CDR3 length: 14 amino acids. Unmatched junction bases numbered 2, after V lost 3 bases and J lost 4 bases. The germline gives CDR1 SGHTA, CDR2 FQGTGA. The CDR3 nucleotides are TGTGCCAGCAGCTTGGGGGGGAGCACCGGGGAGCTGTTTTTT. This encodes CASSLGGSTGELFF.

The V call is TRBV2, the J call TRBJ1-6, with D maybe TRBD1 (5 bases). This CDR3 comprises 16 residues. CDR1 SNHLY and CDR2 FYNNEI come from the germline V gene. The ends were cut back, 4 bases at V and 4 bases at J, with 14 bases in the middle. CDR3 protein: CASSGLTSGYNSPLHF. CDR3 nucleotides: TGTGCCAGCAGTGGCCTTACCTCAGGGTATAATTCACCCCTCCACTTT.

The chain employs TRBV27 and TRBJ1-4; TRBD1 is a possible D gene (6 bases). V dropped 11 bases and J dropped 3 bases, with 22 bases sitting between them. This CDR3 has 16 amino acids. Germline-derived CDR1 and CDR2 are MNHEY and SMNVEV (reference sequence). The CDR3 DNA is TGTGCCTCTCGGACAGTGGGGTATCCTTCTAATGAAAAACTGTTTTTT. This sequence encodes CASRTVGYPSNEKLFF.

This clone was observed a few times. This chain uses TRBV5-1 with TRBJ1-5; tentatively, D is TRBD1 (5 bases). The CDR3 runs 14 residues. Trimming left V 2 bases short and J 2 bases short, with 8 bases between. CDR1 SGHRS and CDR2 YFSETQ come from the germline V gene. CDR3 coding DNA: TGCGCCAGCAGCTTAGGAGGGGGCAATCAGCCCCAGCATTTT. This translates into CASSLGGGNQPQHF.

The V and J genes are TRBV7-3 and TRBJ2-3; D unresolved. Trimming pared 6 bases from V and 2 bases from J, leaving 3 bases between. CDR1 and CDR2 from the germline V gene are SGHTA and FQGTGA. CDR3 length: 11 residues. CDR3 protein: CASRLTDTQYF. CDR3 DNA: TGTGCCAGCAGACTCACAGATACGCAGTATTTT.

The table lists this clone with a count of one. This chain links TRBV15 with TRBJ1-2, with 7 positions matching TRBD1. The CDR3 has 14 amino acids. Germline V gene data show CDR1 as LNHNV and CDR2 as YYDKDF (reference sequence). Unmatched junction bases numbered 5, after V lost 4 bases and J lost 3 bases. The CDR3 DNA is TGTGCCACCAGCACTCGGGACAGCGACTATGGCTACACCTTC. Its protein is CATSTRDSDYGYTF.

The V gene is TRBV7-2, the J gene TRBJ1-5, with D tentatively TRBD1 (6 bases). The length of the CDR3 is 14 residues. V lost 5 bases to trimming and J lost 1 base, with 9 bases between them. Germline V CDR1 and CDR2: SGHTA, FQGNSA. The CDR3 DNA is TGTGCCAGCAGCCCAGGGGTAAGCAATCAGCCCCAGCATTTT. Translating gives CASSPGVSNQPQHF.

The V and J genes are TRBV2 and TRBJ2-3; TRBD1 aligns across 9 bases. V gave up 7 bases and J gave up 6 bases; unmatched junction bases: 8. The V gene's germline CDR1 is SNHLY and CDR2 FYNNEI. This CDR3 has 14 amino acids. CDR3 protein: CASTGGGTGDTQYF. DNA for the CDR3: TGTGCCAGCACCGGGGGAGGGACAGGGGATACGCAGTATTTT.

The chain is built from TRBV18 and TRBJ2-1; D uncertain. V dropped 3 bases and J dropped 6 bases, with 12 bases sitting between them. Germline V gene data show CDR1 as KGHSH and CDR2 as LQKENI. The CDR3 loop spans 14 amino acids. This CDR3 reads CASSPGGESNEQFF. The CDR3 bases are TGTGCCAGCTCACCCGGCGGAGAGTCCAATGAGCAGTTCTTC.

The chain carries TRBV11-1 and TRBJ1-6, with no clear D. The CDR3 is 15 residues long. In germline, CDR1 is SGHAT, CDR2 FQDESV (reference sequence). Between the trimmed V and J ends, which lost 4 bases and 8 bases, there was a span of 15 bases. This CDR3 is CASSSSRQSYSPLHF. In DNA, the CDR3 is TGTGCCAGCAGCTCGTCTAGGCAGAGCTATTCACCCCTCCACTTT.

Here the CDR3 reads CASSPGHGAYEQYF. DNA for the CDR3: TGTGCCAGCAGCCCTGGACACGGTGCCTACGAGCAGTACTTC. The rearrangement joins TRBV13 to TRBJ2-7; a weak D match, TRBD1 (5 bases). The CDR3 totals 14 residues. Germline CDR1 reads PRHDT; CDR2 reads FYEKMQ (reference sequence). V was cut by 5 bases and J by 2 bases, with 13 bases left in between.

The chain carries TRBV30 and TRBJ2-2; maybe TRBD1 (6 bases). The germline V and J ends were trimmed by 0 bases and 5 bases, with 13 bases remaining between them. The CDR3 has 15 amino acids. Germline V lookup: CDR1 GTSNPN, CDR2 SVGIG (reference sequence). CDR3 protein: CAWSVLGTKTGELFF. CDR3 DNA sequence: TGTGCCTGGAGTGTACTAGGGACAAAAACCGGGGAGCTGTTTTTT.

The chain couples TRBV2 to TRBJ2-5, with 8 positions matching TRBD2. Germline V gene sequence: CDR1 SNHLY, CDR2 FYNNEI. The CDR3 loop spans 15 amino acids. Germline trimming cut 3 bases from V and 3 bases from J; bases unmatched to any gene: 6. The CDR3 bases are TGTGCCAGCAGTGAGGGCGGGGGGAATGAAGAGACCCAGTACTTC. This encodes CASSEGGGNEETQYF.